A selection of T cell receptor beta chains follows, all from one sample in a study of blood T cell repertoires in COVID-19. Here immunoSEQ multiplex PCR was the method, and the copy in TCRdb shows in-frame clones only, minus some. In the table there are about 210,000 clones, about nine tenths of which are singletons. Specimen: peripheral blood. These receptors were taken from a woman in her 40s with acute or convalescent COVID-19. Both conserved end residues are part of each CDR3. D genes are given only for firm matches. The listing skips clone size in some rows; elsewhere it reads once, few, many or a size class.

TRBJ1-2,-,TRBV5-5,TRBD1,TGTGCCAGCAGCTTGGGCGCGGGACAGGGGGGCGGCTACACCTTC,CASSLGAGQGGGYTF
TRBJ1-3,-,TRBV4-1,-,TGCGCCAGCAGCCAAGCCCCAGGAGGCGTATACACCATATATTTT,CASSQAPGGVYTIYF
TRBJ2-2,-,TRBV5-5,-,TGTGCCAGCAGCTTACTAGTTTCCGCCGGGGAGCTGTTTTTT,CASSLLVSAGELFF
TRBJ1-1,-,TRBV6-6,-,TGTGCCAGCCGGGGTAACACTGAAGCTTTCTTT,CASRGNTEAFF
TRBJ1-4,-,TRBV24-1,-,TGTGCCACCAGTGGCCCGGGTAGAGGGGAAAAACTGTTTTTT,CATSGPGRGEKLFF
TRBJ1-6,few,TRBV7-6,-,TGTGCCAGCAGCTTCTCAGTGCCTGGTTCACCCCTCCACTTT,CASSFSVPGSPLHF
TRBJ2-3,-,TRBV7-6,TRBD2,TGTGCCAGCAGCGTCGGGGGGGCCGGCGCAGATACGCAGTATTTT,CASSVGGAGADTQYF
TRBJ2-1,-,TRBV7-9,TRBD2,TGTGCCAGCAGTTTAGCGGGGGCCAACTACAATGAGCAGTTCTTC,CASSLAGANYNEQFF
TRBJ1-1,-,TRBV29-1,-,TGCAGCGGACGCAGGGTTGCAGACACTGAAGCTTTCTTT,CSGRRVADTEAFF
TRBJ1-6,-,TRBV5-5,-,TGTGCCAGCAGCTTGGAAGGGGGTTCACCCCTCCACTTT,CASSLEGGSPLHF
TRBJ2-4,-,TRBV30,TRBD1,TGTGCCTGGAGTGTACTTGGACAGGGAAACATTCAGTACTTC,CAWSVLGQGNIQYF
TRBJ2-2,-,TRBV4-1,TRBD1,TGCGCCAGCAGCCTCCAGCCAGGACAGGGGATTTTGACCGGGGAGCTGTTTTTT,CASSLQPGQGILTGELFF
TRBJ1-6,-,TRBV6-1,-,TGTGCCAGCAGTGAAGGGACTAGTTCACCCCTCCACTTT,CASSEGTSSPLHF
TRBJ1-2,-,TRBV5-6,-,TGTGCCAGCAGCTTGTCAGGATTTGGCTACACCTTC,CASSLSGFGYTF
TRBJ1-1,once,TRBV19,-,TGTGCCAGTAGTATAGGCGGCAGTGTGGGCACTGAAGCTTTCTTT,CASSIGGSVGTEAFF
TRBJ2-2,-,TRBV5-4,TRBD1,TGTGCCAGCAGCTTGGAGACAGGGTACACCGGGGAGCTGTTTTTT,CASSLETGYTGELFF
TRBJ1-5,-,TRBV6-5,TRBD1,TGTGCCACCGACCCTGGGACAGGGGGAATTCAGCCCCAGCATTTT,CATDPGTGGIQPQHF
TRBJ1-4,-,TRBV7-8,-,TGTGCCAGCAGCTTACAACCAGGGGAGGAAAAACTGTTTTTT,CASSLQPGEEKLFF
TRBJ1-2,-,TRBV29-1,-,TGCAGCGTTGAATCAGGGGACTATGGCTACACCTTC,CSVESGDYGYTF
TRBJ1-2,many,TRBV11-2,TRBD1,TGTGCCAGCAGCTCGACAGGGGCCGCTGCCAGCACCTTC,CASSSTGAAASTF
TRBJ1-4,-,TRBV13,-,TGTGCCAGCAGCTTATCACCGGCAACTAATGAAAAACTGTTTTTT,CASSLSPATNEKLFF
TRBJ2-1,-,TRBV6-1,TRBD1,TGTGCCGCATCTGGACAGGGTTTCAATGAGCAGTTCTTC,CAASGQGFNEQFF
TRBJ2-3,-,TRBV20-1,TRBD1,TGCAGTGCGAAGGGGGCCGTGGAGCGGCATTTT,CSAKGAVERHF
TRBJ1-1,-,TRBV29-1,TRBD1,TGCAGCGTCGTGACAGGGGAGAAACGGAGAGCTTTCTTT,CSVVTGEKRRAFF
TRBJ2-3,-,TRBV5-6,-,TGTGCCAGCAGCTTGGCGGGGAGATCCGATACGCAGTATTTT,CASSLAGRSDTQYF
TRBJ2-2,-,TRBV4-1,-,TGCGCCAGCAGCCAAGGATCGCGGGTTAACACCGGGGAGCTGTTTTTT,CASSQGSRVNTGELFF
TRBJ1-2,once,TRBV2,-,TGTGCCAGCAGTAAACAGGGTTTGGGGAACTATGGCTACACCTTC,CASSKQGLGNYGYTF
TRBJ2-6,-,TRBV11-2,TRBD2,TGTGCCAGCAGCCGGATAGCGGGGGCCGACTCTGGGGCCAACGTCCTGACTTTC,CASSRIAGADSGANVLTF
TRBJ1-2,-,TRBV19,TRBD1,TGTGCCAGTAATCTAGGGGGCAACTATGGCTACACCTTC,CASNLGGNYGYTF
TRBJ2-5,-,TRBV2,TRBD2,TGTGCCAGCAGTAAACTAGCGACCCAAGAGACCCAGTACTTC,CASSKLATQETQYF
TRBJ1-2,-,TRBV19,-,TGTGCCAGTAGCTCTACAGGGCCCTATGGCTACACCTTC,CASSSTGPYGYTF
TRBJ2-2,-,TRBV14,TRBD1,TGTGCCAGCAGCCAAATGATGACAGGGGGAACCGGGGAGCTGTTTTTT,CASSQMMTGGTGELFF
TRBJ1-2,-,TRBV3-1/TRBV3-2,-,TGTGCCAGCAGCCGGAGGGACCGCAGCTATGGCTACACCTTC,CASSRRDRSYGYTF
TRBJ1-2,-,TRBV27,TRBD1,TGTGCCAGCACTCTGACAGGGTATAACTATGGCTACACCTTC,CASTLTGYNYGYTF
TRBJ1-1,-,TRBV19,TRBD1,TGTGCCAGTAGTAAGGAGGGGACAGGGGGCTTAGGCACTGAAGCTTTCTTT,CASSKEGTGGLGTEAFF
TRBJ2-3,-,TRBV5-4,TRBD2,TGTGCCAGCAGCATCTTTAGCGGGGGGGCCCCAGATACGCAGTATTTT,CASSIFSGGAPDTQYF
TRBJ2-6,once,TRBV5-1,-,TGCGCCAGCGTCTCTAGCTCTGGGGCCAACGTCCTGACTTTC,CASVSSSGANVLTF
TRBJ1-2,-,TRBV2,TRBD1,TGTGCCAGCACTCACCGACAGGGGAGACCTAACTATGGCTACACCTTC,CASTHRQGRPNYGYTF
TRBJ1-6,-,TRBV27,-,TGTGCCAGCAGCAGCCGGAGGGGTTCTGGTTCACCCCTCCACTTT,CASSSRRGSGSPLHF
TRBJ1-2,-,TRBV12-3/TRBV12-4,-,TGTGCCAGCAGTTCTGAGGGGAGGGATGGCTACACCTTC,CASSSEGRDGYTF
TRBJ1-1,-,TRBV25-1,TRBD1,TGTGCCAGCAGTGATTACAGGGGAACGATTGAAGCTTTCTTT,CASSDYRGTIEAFF